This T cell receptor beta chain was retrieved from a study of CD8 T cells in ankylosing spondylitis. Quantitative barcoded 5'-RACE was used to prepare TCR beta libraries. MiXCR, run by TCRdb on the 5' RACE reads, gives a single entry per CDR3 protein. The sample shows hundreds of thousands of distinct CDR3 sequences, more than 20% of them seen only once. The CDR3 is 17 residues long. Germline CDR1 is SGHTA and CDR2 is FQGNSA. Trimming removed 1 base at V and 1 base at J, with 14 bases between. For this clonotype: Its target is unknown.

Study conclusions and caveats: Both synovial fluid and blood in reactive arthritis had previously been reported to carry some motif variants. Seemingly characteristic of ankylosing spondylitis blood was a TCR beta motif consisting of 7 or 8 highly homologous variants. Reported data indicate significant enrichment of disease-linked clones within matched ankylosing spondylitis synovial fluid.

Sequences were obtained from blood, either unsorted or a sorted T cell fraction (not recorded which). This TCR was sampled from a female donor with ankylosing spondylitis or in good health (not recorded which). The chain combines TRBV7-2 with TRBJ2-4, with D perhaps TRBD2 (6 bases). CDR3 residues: CASSLVAGGRAKNIQYF. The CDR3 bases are TGTGCCAGCAGCTTAGTGGCAGGAGGGAGGGCCAAAAACATTCAGTACTTC.